These 25 T cell receptor beta chains share one sample of origin, sequenced in a study of neoadjuvant anti-PD-1 for oral cavity cancer. The data were produced by immunoSEQ multiplex PCR, yet TCRdb's version contains in-frame clones alone and is incomplete. Altogether about 72,000 clones are present, about 83% being singletons, with the ten largest covering roughly 3.4%. Sample: PBMCs, taken before nivolumab (anti-PD-1) treatment. These receptors all stem from a person aged 35 to 85 with oral cavity squamous cell carcinoma.

This chain links TRBV7-2 with TRBJ1-1; 7 bases line up with TRBD1. This CDR3 has 14 amino acids. J gave up 12 bases and V 0 bases, and 10 bases lay outside the gene matches. The germline V gene has CDR1 SGHTA and CDR2 FQGNSA. The CDR3: CASSLAFEGATSFF. The CDR3 nucleotides read TGTGCCAGCAGCTTAGCGTTTGAGGGGGCTACTTCTTTCTTT.

This clone came up once. Written as DNA, the CDR3 is TGTGCCAGCCAAAACCCCGGGGGGGGCGAAAAACTGTTTTTT. Its translation: CASQNPGGGEKLFF. The V gene is TRBV7-9, the J gene TRBJ1-4; TRBD1 is a possible D gene (6 bases). Germline V gene sequence: CDR1 SEHNR, CDR2 FQNEAQ (reference sequence). The CDR3 is 14 amino acids. With 8 bases removed from V and 8 bases from J, the gap between germline ends came to 18 bases.

The rearrangement uses TRBV7-9 and TRBJ2-7; possibly TRBD1 or TRBD2 for D (5 bases each). This CDR3 has 15 amino acids. Germline V gene sequence: CDR1 SEHNR, CDR2 FQNEAQ (reference sequence). Trimming removed 1 base at V and 3 bases at J, with 13 bases between. The CDR3 nucleotides read TGTGCCAGCAGCTTAGTTGGGGGTCGTATCTACGAGCAGTACTTC. Residues: CASSLVGGRIYEQYF.

The CDR3 here is CASSLGVGSTEAFF. The CDR3 DNA follows: TGTGCCAGCAGCTTAGGGGTAGGAAGTACTGAAGCTTTCTTT. The chain has TRBV7-6 and TRBJ1-1; D gene uncertain. The CDR3 is made up of 14 amino acids. Trimming shortened V by 1 base and J by 5 bases, and 11 bases separated the two germline ends. The V gene's germline CDR1 is SGHVS and CDR2 FNYEAQ.

This CDR3 is CASSLVAEQYF. CDR3 nucleotide sequence: TGTGCCAGCAGCTTAGTTGCGGAGCAGTACTTC. The rearrangement uses TRBV11-2 and TRBJ2-7; D call uncertain. The CDR3 has 11 residues. The germline V gene encodes CDR1 SGHAT and CDR2 FQNNGV. V shed 1 base and J shed 7 bases, with 5 bases lying between them.

The V gene is TRBV11-2, the J gene TRBJ1-5; 11 bases are shared with TRBD1. The length of the CDR3 is 13 residues. Germline V gene sequence: CDR1 SGHAT, CDR2 FQNNGV. Trimming cost V 6 bases and J 7 bases; bases outside gene matches: 2. CDR3 residues: CASRGQGDQPQHF. Here the CDR3 DNA reads TGTGCCAGCAGGGGACAGGGGGACCAGCCCCAGCATTTT.

The V gene is TRBV19, the J gene TRBJ1-2; the match to TRBD1 covers 9 bases. The J segment lost 0 bases and the V segment lost 5 bases, leaving 4 bases of the junction unmatched. CDR1 LNHDA and CDR2 SQIVND come from the germline V gene (reference sequence). The CDR3 is 15 residues long. DNA of the CDR3: TGTGCCAGTAGTTCGAGGACAGGGGCTAACTATGGCTACACCTTC. It translates to CASSSRTGANYGYTF.

This clone was recorded a few times. V and J are TRBV29-1 and TRBJ1-1; tentative D call: TRBD1 (5 bases). Germline V lookup: CDR1 SQVTM, CDR2 ANQGSEA. The V and J ends lost 4 bases and 6 bases respectively, with 21 bases between them. This CDR3 spans 15 amino acids. The CDR3 DNA reads as TGCAGCGTTGGAACCGTTAGAGGGGCTAGCTCTGAAGCTTTCTTT. It codes for CSVGTVRGASSEAFF. The variable domain in full, completed from reference TRBV29-1 and TRBJ1-1, reads SAVISQKPSRDICQRGTSLTIQCQVDSQVTMMFWYRQQPGQSLTLIATANQGSEATYESGFVIDKFPISRPNLTFSTLTVSNMSPEDSSIYLCSVGTVRGASSEAFFGQGTRLTVV.

This sequence joins TRBV5-1 and TRBJ1-1; D gene ambiguous. The germline V gene encodes CDR1 SGHRS and CDR2 YFSETQ. The V gene lost 0 bases and the J gene lost 1 base, with 7 bases spanning the gap. The CDR3 is 14 residues long. DNA of the CDR3: TGCGCCAGCAGCTTGGAAGCGCCGAACACTGAAGCTTTCTTT. This codes for CASSLEAPNTEAFF.

The rearrangement uses TRBV6-1 and TRBJ2-5, with D possibly being TRBD2 (5 bases). This CDR3 contains 16 residues. CDR1 and CDR2 from the germline V gene are MNHNS and SASEGT. Trimming removed 4 bases at V and 1 base at J, with 16 bases between. The DNA of the CDR3 is TGTGCCAGCAGTGTGGACCCCCCCGGAGGCCAAGAGACCCAGTACTTC. It codes for CASSVDPPGGQETQYF.

The chain employs TRBV27 and TRBJ1-1, with D unclear. Germline CDR1 reads MNHEY; CDR2 reads SMNVEV (reference sequence). CDR3 length equals 13 residues. V was clipped by 1 base and J by 4 bases, with 7 bases between them. The DNA for the CDR3 is TGTGCCAGCAGTTTATTTGGCAGCACTGAAGCTTTCTTT. It yields the protein CASSLFGSTEAFF.

This rearrangement joins TRBV7-9 to TRBJ2-7; TRBD2 matches at 9 bases. The CDR3 sequence is 14 residues long. Germline V lookup: CDR1 SEHNR, CDR2 FQNEAQ (reference sequence). The V and J ends lost 8 bases and 2 bases, in that order; junction bases with no gene match: 7. CDR3 DNA sequence: TGTGCCAGCGGCCGACTAGCGGCACCCTACGAGCAGTACTTC. Residues: CASGRLAAPYEQYF.

This clone has just one count. The J gene is TRBJ1-2, the V gene TRBV28; D is ambiguous. Germline V gene sequence: CDR1 MDHEN, CDR2 SYDVKM. V was pared by 6 bases and J by 4 bases, with 12 bases between. The CDR3 contains 13 residues. CDR3 bases: TGTGCCAGCAGCCCTTACGCCCGCTATGGCTACACCTTC. This sequence encodes CASSPYARYGYTF.

The chain has TRBV10-3 and TRBJ2-7; D gene unclear. Trimming cost V 8 bases and J 0 bases, with 8 bases left between them. The CDR3 sequence is 12 residues long. Germline CDR1 is ENHRY and CDR2 is SYGVKD. CDR3 in DNA: TGTGCCATCTCAAGGAACTCCTACGAGCAGTACTTC. This encodes CAISRNSYEQYF.

The rearrangement joins TRBV2 to TRBJ2-5; 12 positions match TRBD2. Germline V gene sequence: CDR1 SNHLY, CDR2 FYNNEI. This CDR3 region has 17 residues. V shed 1 base, J shed 4 bases, and the junction held 7 bases outside the gene matches. Here the CDR3 reads CASSEESSGGAIETQYF. The CDR3, as DNA: TGTGCCAGCAGTGAAGAGTCTAGCGGGGGGGCCATAGAGACCCAGTACTTC.

This sequence joins TRBV7-9 and TRBJ2-5, with 9 bases identical to TRBD2. Germline assignment: CDR1 SEHNR and CDR2 FQNEAQ (reference sequence). The CDR3 spans 15 residues. With 5 bases clipped from V and 5 bases from J, the junction kept 9 bases outside the gene matches. The CDR3 region is CASSDGTSLGETQYF. CDR3 bases: TGTGCCAGCAGCGACGGGACTAGCTTAGGCGAGACCCAGTACTTC.

The V and J genes are TRBV9 and TRBJ2-2; TRBD2 is a possible D gene (5 bases). V gave up 4 bases and J gave up 6 bases, with 25 bases separating them. The length of the CDR3 is 18 residues. CDR1 SGDLS and CDR2 YYNGEE come from the germline V gene. As DNA, the CDR3 is TGTGCCAGCAGCCCAGAGGACTCAAGCTTACTAAGGCCCGGGGAGCTGTTTTTT. This gives the protein CASSPEDSSLLRPGELFF.

The V gene is TRBV6-1, the J gene TRBJ2-1; 9 bases map to TRBD1. This CDR3 contains 16 residues. V shed 4 bases and J 2 bases; nucleotides not matched to a gene: 6. Germline CDR1 is MNHNS and CDR2 is SASEGT. The CDR3 bases are TGTGCCAGCAGTGGTGGACAGGGGAACGCCTACAATGAGCAGTTCTTC. Protein product: CASSGGQGNAYNEQFF.

This clone was counted a single time. The rearrangement links TRBV2 to TRBJ2-5; D is uncertain. Trimming took 4 bases from V and 0 from J, leaving 9 bases between them. The V gene's germline CDR1 is SNHLY and CDR2 FYNNEI. This CDR3 is built from 14 residues. In DNA form, the CDR3 reads TGTGCCAGCAGTGGGGTATGGTACCAAGAGACCCAGTACTTC. This translates into CASSGVWYQETQYF.

The chain has TRBV18 and TRBJ2-5, with TRBD2 identical over 9 bases. The V segment lost 6 bases and the J segment 5 bases; nucleotides outside the gene matches: 10. There are 15 residues in the CDR3. Germline V gene data show CDR1 as KGHSH and CDR2 as LQKENI. DNA for the CDR3: TGTGCCAGCTCCTCCTCGGGACTAGCAATGGAGACCCAGTACTTC. It translates to CASSSSGLAMETQYF.

This chain links TRBV9 with TRBJ1-1; maybe TRBD1 (5 bases). V was cut by 5 bases and J by 11 bases, with 19 bases left in between. This CDR3 region has 13 residues. Germline lookup yields CDR1 SGDLS and CDR2 YYNGEE. CDR3 nucleotides: TGTGCCAGCAGTGCCTCTGGGACCGAAGGGGCTTTCTTT. Translating it yields CASSASGTEGAFF.

This clone was observed once. The rearrangement links TRBV5-1 to TRBJ2-2; maybe TRBD2 (5 bases). V was clipped by 5 bases and J by 3 bases, with 14 bases between them. Germline V gene sequence: CDR1 SGHRS, CDR2 YFSETQ. The CDR3 covers 15 residues. The CDR3 protein is CASRRAPLDTGELFF. The CDR3 coding sequence is TGCGCCAGCAGGAGGGCCCCGCTGGACACCGGGGAGCTGTTTTTT.

The genes are TRBV4-1 and TRBJ1-1; the D is unclear. V was shortened by 2 bases and J by 0 bases, with 16 bases between the two germline ends. CDR1 MGHRA and CDR2 YSYEKL come from the germline V gene. This CDR3 region has 17 residues. The CDR3 reads CASSQQVIGLMNTEAFF. The DNA for the CDR3 is TGCGCCAGCAGCCAACAGGTTATAGGTCTTATGAACACTGAAGCTTTCTTT.

The rearrangement joins TRBV14 to TRBJ1-1; TRBD1 is a possible D gene (5 bases). The CDR3 is made up of 15 amino acids. Deletions cut 1 base from V and 5 bases from J, with 14 bases between. The germline CDR1 and CDR2 sequences are SGHDN and FVKESK. CDR3 DNA: TGTGCCAGCAGCCAAGCCGGGCAGGGTGGGACTGAAGCTTTCTTT. Protein product: CASSQAGQGGTEAFF. Combining the CDR3 with reference TRBV14 and TRBJ1-1 gives the whole variable domain EAGVTQFPSHSVIEKGQTVTLRCDPISGHDNLYWYRRVMGKEIKFLLHFVKESKQDESGMPNNRFLAERTGGTYSTLKVQPAELEDSGVYFCASSQAGQGGTEAFFGQGTRLTVV.

The J gene is TRBJ1-6, the V gene TRBV30; D might be TRBD1 (5 bases). The CDR3 has 12 residues. Germline V gene data show CDR1 as GTSNPN and CDR2 as SVGIG (reference sequence). The chain's CDR3 is CAHSGALSPLHF. CDR3 nucleotide sequence: TGTGCGCACAGTGGGGCCCTTTCACCCCTCCACTTT.